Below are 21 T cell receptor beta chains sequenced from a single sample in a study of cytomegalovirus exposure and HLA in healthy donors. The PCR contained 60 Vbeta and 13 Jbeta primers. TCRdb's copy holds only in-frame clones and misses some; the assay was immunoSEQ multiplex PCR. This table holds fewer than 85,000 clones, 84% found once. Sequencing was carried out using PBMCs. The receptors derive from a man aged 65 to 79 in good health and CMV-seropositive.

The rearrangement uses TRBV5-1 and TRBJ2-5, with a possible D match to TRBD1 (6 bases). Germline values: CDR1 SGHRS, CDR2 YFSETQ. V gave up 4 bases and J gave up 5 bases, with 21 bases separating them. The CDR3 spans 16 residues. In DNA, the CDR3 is TGCGCCAGCAGCAATTCACTTCCCAGGGGAGCGGAGACCCAGTACTTC. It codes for CASSNSLPRGAETQYF.

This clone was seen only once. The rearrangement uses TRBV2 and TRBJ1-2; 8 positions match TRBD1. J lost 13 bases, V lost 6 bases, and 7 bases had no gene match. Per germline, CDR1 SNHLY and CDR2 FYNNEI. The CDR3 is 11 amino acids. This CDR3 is CASRDDRGFTF. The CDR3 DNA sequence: TGTGCCAGCAGGGATGACAGGGGATTCACCTTC. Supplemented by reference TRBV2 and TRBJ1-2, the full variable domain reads EPEVTQTPSHQVTQMGQEVILRCVPISNHLYFYWYRQILGQKVEFLVSFYNNEISEKSEIFDDQFSVERPDGSNFTLKIRSTKLEDSAMYFCASRDDRGFTFGSGTRLTVV.

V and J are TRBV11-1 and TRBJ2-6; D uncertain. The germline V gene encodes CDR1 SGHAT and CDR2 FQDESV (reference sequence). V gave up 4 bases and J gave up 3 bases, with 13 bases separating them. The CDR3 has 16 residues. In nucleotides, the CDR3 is TGTGCCAGCAGCTCGGTGTTTCTTGGTGGGGCCAACGTCCTGACTTTC. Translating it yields CASSSVFLGGANVLTF.

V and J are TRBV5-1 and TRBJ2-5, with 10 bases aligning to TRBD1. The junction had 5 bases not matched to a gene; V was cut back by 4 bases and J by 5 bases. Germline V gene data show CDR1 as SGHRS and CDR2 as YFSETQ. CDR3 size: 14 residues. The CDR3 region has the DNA TGCGCCAGCAGCCCACGGACAGGGGGGGAGACCCAGTACTTC. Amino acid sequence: CASSPRTGGETQYF. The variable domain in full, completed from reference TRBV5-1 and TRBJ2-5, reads KAGVTQTPRYLIKTRGQQVTLSCSPISGHRSVSWYQQTPGQGLQFLFEYFSETQRNKGNFPGRFSGRQFSNSRSEMNVSTLELGDSALYLCASSPRTGGETQYFGPGTRLLVL.

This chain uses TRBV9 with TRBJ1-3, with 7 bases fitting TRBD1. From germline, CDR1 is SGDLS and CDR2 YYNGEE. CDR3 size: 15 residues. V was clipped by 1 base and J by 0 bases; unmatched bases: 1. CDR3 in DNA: TGTGCCAGCAGCGTACAGGGGGACTCTGGAAACACCATATATTTT. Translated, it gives CASSVQGDSGNTIYF.

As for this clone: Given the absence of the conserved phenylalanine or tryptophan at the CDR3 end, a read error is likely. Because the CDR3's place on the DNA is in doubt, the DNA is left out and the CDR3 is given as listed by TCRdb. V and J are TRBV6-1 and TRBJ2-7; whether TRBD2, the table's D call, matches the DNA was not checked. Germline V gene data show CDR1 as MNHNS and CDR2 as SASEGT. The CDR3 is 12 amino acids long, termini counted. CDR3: CASRGDSLAPSL.

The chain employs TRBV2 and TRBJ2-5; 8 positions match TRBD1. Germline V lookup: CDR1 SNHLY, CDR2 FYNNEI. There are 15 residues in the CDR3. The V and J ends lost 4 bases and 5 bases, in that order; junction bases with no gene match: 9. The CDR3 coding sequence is TGTGCCAGCAGTGTGAGGGGAGGACAGGGCGAGACCCAGTACTTC. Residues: CASSVRGGQGETQYF.

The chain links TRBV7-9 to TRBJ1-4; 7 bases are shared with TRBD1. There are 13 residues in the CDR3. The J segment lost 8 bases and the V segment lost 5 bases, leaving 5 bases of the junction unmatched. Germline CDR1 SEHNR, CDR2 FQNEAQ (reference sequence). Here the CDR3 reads CASSPRTGEKLFF. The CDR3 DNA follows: TGTGCCAGCAGCCCGCGGACAGGAGAAAAACTGTTTTTT.

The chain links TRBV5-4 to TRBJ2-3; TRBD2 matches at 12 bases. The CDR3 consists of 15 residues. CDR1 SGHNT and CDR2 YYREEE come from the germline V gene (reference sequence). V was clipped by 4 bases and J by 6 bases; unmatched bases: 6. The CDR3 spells CASSPGTSGFDTQYF. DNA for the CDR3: TGTGCCAGCAGCCCCGGGACTAGCGGGTTTGATACGCAGTATTTT.

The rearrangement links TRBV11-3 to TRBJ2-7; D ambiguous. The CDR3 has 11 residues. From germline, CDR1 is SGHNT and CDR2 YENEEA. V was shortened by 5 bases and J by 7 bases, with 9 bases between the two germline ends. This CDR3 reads CASSAVKEQYF. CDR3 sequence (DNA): TGTGCCAGCAGCGCGGTTAAGGAGCAGTACTTC. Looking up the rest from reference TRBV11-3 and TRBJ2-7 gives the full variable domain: EAGVVQSPRYKIIEKKQPVAFWCNPISGHNTLYWYLQNLGQGPELLIRYENEEAVDDSQLPKDRFSAERLKGVDSTLKIQPAELGDSAVYLCASSAVKEQYFGPGTRLTVT.

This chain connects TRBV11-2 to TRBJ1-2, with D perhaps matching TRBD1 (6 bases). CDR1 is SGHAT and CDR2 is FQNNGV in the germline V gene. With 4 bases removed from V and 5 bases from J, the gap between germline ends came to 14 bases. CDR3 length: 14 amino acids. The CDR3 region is CASSSGGAGYGYTF. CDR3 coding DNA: TGTGCCAGCAGCTCGGGGGGGGCAGGATATGGCTACACCTTC.

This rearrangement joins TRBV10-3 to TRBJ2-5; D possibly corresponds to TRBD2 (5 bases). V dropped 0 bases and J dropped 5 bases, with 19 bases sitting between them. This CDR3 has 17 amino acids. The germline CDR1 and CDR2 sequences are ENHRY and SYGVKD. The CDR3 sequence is CAISESGSAGGWETQYF. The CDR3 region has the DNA TGTGCCATCAGTGAGTCCGGTTCCGCTGGCGGGTGGGAGACCCAGTACTTC.

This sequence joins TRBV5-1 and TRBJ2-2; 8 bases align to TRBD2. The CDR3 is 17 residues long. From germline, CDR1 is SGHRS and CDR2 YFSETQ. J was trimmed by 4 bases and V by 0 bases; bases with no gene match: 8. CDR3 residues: CASSLDGGGSGTGELFF. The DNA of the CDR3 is TGCGCCAGCAGCTTGGACGGGGGGGGCAGCGGCACCGGGGAGCTGTTTTTT.

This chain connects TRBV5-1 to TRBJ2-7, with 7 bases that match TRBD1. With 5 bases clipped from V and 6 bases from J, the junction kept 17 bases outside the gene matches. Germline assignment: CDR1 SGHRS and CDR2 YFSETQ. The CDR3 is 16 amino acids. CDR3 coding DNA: TGCGCCAGCAGGCCAGGGGGATACGCCCCCGCTGGCGAGCAGTACTTC. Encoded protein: CASRPGGYAPAGEQYF.

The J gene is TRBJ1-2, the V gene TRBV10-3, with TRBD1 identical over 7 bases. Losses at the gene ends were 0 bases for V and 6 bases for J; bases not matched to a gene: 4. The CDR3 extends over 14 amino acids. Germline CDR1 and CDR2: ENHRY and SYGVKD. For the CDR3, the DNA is TGTGCCATCAGTGAGTCGACAGGGCGGGATGGCTACACCTTC. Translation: CAISESTGRDGYTF.

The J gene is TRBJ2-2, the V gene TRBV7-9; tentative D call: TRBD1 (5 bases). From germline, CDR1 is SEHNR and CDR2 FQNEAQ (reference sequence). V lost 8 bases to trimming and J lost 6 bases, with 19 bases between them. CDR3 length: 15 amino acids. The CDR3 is CASWPRQGPAGELFF. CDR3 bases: TGTGCCAGCTGGCCTCGTCAGGGCCCGGCCGGGGAGCTGTTTTTT.

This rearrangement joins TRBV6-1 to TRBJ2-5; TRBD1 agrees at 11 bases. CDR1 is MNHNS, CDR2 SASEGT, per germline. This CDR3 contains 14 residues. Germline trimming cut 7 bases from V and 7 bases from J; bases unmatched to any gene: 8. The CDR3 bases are TGTGCCAGCACCAAAGCGGGGACAGGGGGGACCCAGTACTTC. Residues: CASTKAGTGGTQYF.

This CDR3 reads CASSGQGGQPQHF. The CDR3 DNA follows: TGTGCCAGTAGTGGACAGGGAGGTCAGCCCCAGCATTTT. The rearrangement uses TRBV19 and TRBJ1-5; 8 bases are shared with TRBD1. CDR3 length: 13 residues. The germline V gene encodes CDR1 LNHDA and CDR2 SQIVND (reference sequence). Unmatched junction bases numbered 3, after V lost 5 bases and J lost 6 bases.

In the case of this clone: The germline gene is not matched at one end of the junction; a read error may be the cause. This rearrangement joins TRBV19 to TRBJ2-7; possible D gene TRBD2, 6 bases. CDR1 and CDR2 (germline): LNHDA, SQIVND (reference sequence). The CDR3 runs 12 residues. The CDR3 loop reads CASTDPAGTPLF. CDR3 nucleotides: TGTGCCAGTACCGATCCCGCCGGGACTCCGCTTTTC.

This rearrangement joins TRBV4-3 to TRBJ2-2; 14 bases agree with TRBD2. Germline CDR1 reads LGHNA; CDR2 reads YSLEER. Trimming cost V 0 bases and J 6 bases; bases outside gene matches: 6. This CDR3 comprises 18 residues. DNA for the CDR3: TGCGCCAGCAGCCAAGATCGGACTAGCGGGGGGTCGGCCGGGGAGCTGTTTTTT. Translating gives CASSQDRTSGGSAGELFF.

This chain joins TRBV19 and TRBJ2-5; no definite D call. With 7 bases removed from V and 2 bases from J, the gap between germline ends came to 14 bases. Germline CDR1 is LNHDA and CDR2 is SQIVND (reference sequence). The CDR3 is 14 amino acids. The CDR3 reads CASTPGPSQETQYF. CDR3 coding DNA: TGTGCCAGTACTCCAGGCCCCAGTCAAGAGACCCAGTACTTC.